These 14 T cell receptor beta chains originate from one sample sequenced in a study of blood T cells in healthy people across ages. A second PCR of about 6 to 11 cycles used a sample-barcoded 5' primer and a J-beta primer mix. MiXCR was run by TCRdb on the 5' RACE reads, yielding one entry per CDR3 protein. In the table there are roughly 1.6 million distinct CDR3 sequences, almost 35% of which are singletons. The material sequenced was blood. All receptors derive from a woman aged 25-40 years in good health.

This sequence joins TRBV30 and TRBJ1-4, with 7 bases identical to TRBD1. Germline CDR1 GTSNPN, CDR2 SVGIG (reference sequence). The CDR3 consists of 15 residues. V lost 2 bases to trimming and J lost 8 bases; unmatched junction nucleotides: 11. The CDR3 region is CAWSIRQGVAEKLFF. The CDR3 DNA sequence: TGTGCCTGGAGTATACGACAGGGAGTAGCCGAAAAACTGTTTTTT.

This clonotype was counted only a few times. The chain links TRBV5-1 to TRBJ2-6, with 7 bases lining up with TRBD2. CDR3 length: 16 amino acids. The germline V gene has CDR1 SGHRS and CDR2 YFSETQ. With 3 bases clipped from V and 0 bases from J, the junction kept 3 bases outside the gene matches. DNA for the CDR3: TGCGCCAGCAGCTGGGGGGGAGTCTCTGGGGCCAACGTCCTGACTTTC. It encodes CASSWGGVSGANVLTF. The complete variable domain, with remaining parts taken from reference TRBV5-1 and TRBJ2-6, reads KAGVTQTPRYLIKTRGQQVTLSCSPISGHRSVSWYQQTPGQGLQFLFEYFSETQRNKGNFPGRFSGRQFSNSRSEMNVSTLELGDSALYLCASSWGGVSGANVLTFGAGSRLTVL.

The genes are TRBV7-9 and TRBJ1-2; possible D gene TRBD1, 6 bases. The V gene lost 5 bases and the J gene lost 7 bases, with 23 bases spanning the gap. CDR3 length: 16 amino acids. CDR1 SEHNR and CDR2 FQNEAQ come from the germline V gene (reference sequence). CDR3 DNA: TGTGCCAGCAGCCGAAAACAGGGCGGGAATGAGGGTGGCTACACCTTC. Residues: CASSRKQGGNEGGYTF. The variable domain in full, completed from reference TRBV7-9 and TRBJ1-2, reads DTGVSQNPRHKITKRGQNVTFRCDPISEHNRLYWYRQTLGQGPEFLTYFQNEAQLEKSRLLSDRFSAERPKGSFSTLEIQRTEQGDSAMYLCASSRKQGGNEGGYTFGSGTRLTVV.

This clonotype appeared many times. This chain uses TRBV12-3 or TRBV12-4 with TRBJ1-1, with D maybe TRBD1 (5 bases). The CDR3 loop spans 14 amino acids. V was trimmed by 1 base and J by 0 bases, leaving 6 bases between them. CDR3 residues: CASSLGTLNTEAFF. CDR3 nucleotide sequence: TGTGCCAGCAGTTTAGGGACACTGAACACTGAAGCTTTCTTT.

V is TRBV3-1 and J is TRBJ2-5; tentative D call: TRBD1 (6 bases). The CDR3 has 15 residues. V was pared by 2 bases and J by 3 bases, with 13 bases between. Germline V CDR1 and CDR2: LGHDT, YNNKEL (reference sequence). The CDR3 sequence: CASSQRAEGEETQYF. Here the CDR3 DNA reads TGTGCCAGCAGCCAAAGGGCAGAGGGGGAAGAGACCCAGTACTTC.

Only a few counts were recorded for this clonotype. This chain uses TRBV30 with TRBJ2-3; D uncertain. Trimming left V 0 bases short and J 0 bases short, with 10 bases between. The CDR3 totals 15 residues. Germline loops: CDR1 GTSNPN, CDR2 SVGIG (reference sequence). CDR3 sequence: CAWSVNYGSTDTQYF. The CDR3 nucleotides are TGTGCCTGGAGTGTTAATTACGGTAGCACAGATACGCAGTATTTT.

There are a few counts of this clonotype. The rearrangement uses TRBV14 and TRBJ2-4, with 8 bases that match TRBD1. Judging by the DNA end, TRBJ2-7 fits better; the J call may be wrong. The CDR3 has 16 amino acids. Germline CDR1 is SGHDN and CDR2 is FVKESK. In nucleotides, the CDR3 is TGTGCCAGCAGCCAAGTCCGGAGCAGGGGGCGAGACGAGCAGTACTTC. It translates to CASSQVRSRGRDEQYF.

Of note for this clonotype: The junction shows a germline mismatch at one end, possibly a read error. This chain links TRBV20-1 with TRBJ2-1; 9 nucleotides agree with TRBD1. This CDR3 is built from 15 residues. The V gene's germline CDR1 is DFQATT and CDR2 SNEGSKA (reference sequence). The CDR3 sequence: CGARGRQGGSYEQFF. CDR3 nucleotides: TGCGGTGCTAGAGGTCGACAGGGGGGGTCCTACGAGCAGTTCTTC.

The V and J genes are TRBV27 and TRBJ1-5, with a possible D match to TRBD1 (6 bases). Germline V gene data show CDR1 as MNHEY and CDR2 as SMNVEV (reference sequence). CDR3 length: 13 residues. V lost 6 bases, J lost 7 bases, and 13 bases lay in between. CDR3 DNA sequence: TGTGCCAGCAGGCCAACAGGGAGCCAGCCCCAGCATTTT. As protein: CASRPTGSQPQHF.

The rearrangement links TRBV1 to TRBJ2-7; TRBD1 is the table's D call, not checked against the DNA. TRBV1 has pseudogene status. The CDR3 consists of 12 residues. The CDR3 reads CTSSGGLDERYF. CDR3 coding DNA: TGCACCAGCAGCGGGGGGCTCGACGAGCGGTACTTC.

The CDR3: CASSRDRDGGYTF. As DNA, the CDR3 is TGCGCCAGCAGCCGCGACAGGGATGGGGGCTACACCTTC. The J gene is TRBJ1-2, the V gene TRBV4-1, with 7 positions matching TRBD1. The V and J ends lost 4 bases and 8 bases, in that order; junction bases with no gene match: 7. Per germline, CDR1 MGHRA and CDR2 YSYEKL. The CDR3 is made up of 13 amino acids.

V gene TRBV7-8 combines with J gene TRBJ2-5; 13 bases match TRBD2. The CDR3 runs 18 residues. V shed 3 bases, J shed 11 bases, and the junction held 18 bases outside the gene matches. Germline CDR1 and CDR2: SGHVS and FQNEAQ. This chain's CDR3 is CASSFGLAGALINFEQYF. The CDR3 bases are TGTGCCAGCAGCTTCGGACTAGCGGGGGCGCTTATAAATTTTGAGCAGTACTTC.

V is TRBV2 and J is TRBJ1-2; a weak D match, TRBD1 (5 bases). The CDR3 sequence is 14 residues long. Germline CDR1 reads SNHLY; CDR2 reads FYNNEI. The V end lost 4 bases, the J end lost 2 bases, and 11 bases lay between the germline ends. CDR3 residues: CASSGGDKNYGYTF. The CDR3 DNA follows: TGTGCCAGCAGTGGAGGGGATAAGAACTATGGCTACACCTTC.

This chain joins TRBV27 and TRBJ2-3; the match to TRBD1 covers 9 bases. V shed 6 bases and J 7 bases; nucleotides not matched to a gene: 14. This CDR3 region has 16 residues. Germline assignment: CDR1 MNHEY and CDR2 SMNVEV (reference sequence). Here the CDR3 reads CASRPYADRGSHTQYF. In DNA, the CDR3 is TGTGCCAGCAGGCCTTATGCGGACAGGGGTTCTCATACGCAGTATTTT.